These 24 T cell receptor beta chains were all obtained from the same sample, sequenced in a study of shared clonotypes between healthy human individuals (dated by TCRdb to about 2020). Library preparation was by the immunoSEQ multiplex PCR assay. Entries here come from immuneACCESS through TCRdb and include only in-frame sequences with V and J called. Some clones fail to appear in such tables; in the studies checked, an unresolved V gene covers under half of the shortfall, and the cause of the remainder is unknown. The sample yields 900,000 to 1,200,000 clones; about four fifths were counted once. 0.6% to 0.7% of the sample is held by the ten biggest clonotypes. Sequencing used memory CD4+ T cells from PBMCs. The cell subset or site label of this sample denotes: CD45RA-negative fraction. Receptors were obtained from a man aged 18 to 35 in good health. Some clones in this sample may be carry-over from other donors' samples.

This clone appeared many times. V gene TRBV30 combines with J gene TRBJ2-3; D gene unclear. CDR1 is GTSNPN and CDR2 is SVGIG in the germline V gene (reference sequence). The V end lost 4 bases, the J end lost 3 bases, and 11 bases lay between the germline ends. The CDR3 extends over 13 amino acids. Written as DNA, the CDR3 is TGTGCCTGGACGCGGTATAGGACAGATACGCAGTATTTT. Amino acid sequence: CAWTRYRTDTQYF.

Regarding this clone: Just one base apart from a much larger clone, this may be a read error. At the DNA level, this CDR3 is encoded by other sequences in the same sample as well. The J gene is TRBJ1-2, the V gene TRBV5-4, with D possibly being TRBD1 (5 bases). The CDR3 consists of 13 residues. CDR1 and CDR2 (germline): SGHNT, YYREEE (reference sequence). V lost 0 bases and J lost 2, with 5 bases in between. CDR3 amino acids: CASSLDRNYGYTF. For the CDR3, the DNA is TGTGCCAGCAGCTTGGACAGGAACTATGGCTACACCTTC.

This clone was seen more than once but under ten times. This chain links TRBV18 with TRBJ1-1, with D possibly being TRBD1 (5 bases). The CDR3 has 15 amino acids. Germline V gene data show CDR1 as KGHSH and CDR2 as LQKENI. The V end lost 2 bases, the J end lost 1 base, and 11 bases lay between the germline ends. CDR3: CASSPFVTGNTEAFF. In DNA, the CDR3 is TGTGCCAGCTCACCATTCGTTACAGGGAACACTGAAGCTTTCTTT.

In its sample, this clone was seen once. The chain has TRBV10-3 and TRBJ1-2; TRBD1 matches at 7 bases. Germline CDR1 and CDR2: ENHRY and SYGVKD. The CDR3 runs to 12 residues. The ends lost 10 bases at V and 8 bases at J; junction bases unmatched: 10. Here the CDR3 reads CATLRDREGYTF. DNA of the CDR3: TGTGCCACACTCCGGGACAGAGAAGGCTACACCTTC.

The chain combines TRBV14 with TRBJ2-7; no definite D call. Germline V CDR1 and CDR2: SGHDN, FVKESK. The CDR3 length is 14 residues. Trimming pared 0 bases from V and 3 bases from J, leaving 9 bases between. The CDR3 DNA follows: TGTGCCAGCAGCCAAGAGGGTTTTTACTACGAGCAGTACTTC. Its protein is CASSQEGFYYEQYF.

The DNA for the CDR3 is TGTGCCAGCAGCATGGGAGGACTGGCAGATACGCAGTATTTT. Residues: CASSMGGLADTQYF. V gene TRBV11-3 combines with J gene TRBJ2-3; a weak D match, TRBD2 (6 bases). This CDR3 has 14 amino acids. Germline lookup yields CDR1 SGHNT and CDR2 YENEEA. The V gene lost 5 bases and the J gene lost 4 bases, with 13 bases spanning the gap. Full variable domain (missing parts from reference TRBV11-3 and TRBJ2-3): EAGVVQSPRYKIIEKKQPVAFWCNPISGHNTLYWYLQNLGQGPELLIRYENEEAVDDSQLPKDRFSAERLKGVDSTLKIQPAELGDSAVYLCASSMGGLADTQYFGPGTRLTVL.

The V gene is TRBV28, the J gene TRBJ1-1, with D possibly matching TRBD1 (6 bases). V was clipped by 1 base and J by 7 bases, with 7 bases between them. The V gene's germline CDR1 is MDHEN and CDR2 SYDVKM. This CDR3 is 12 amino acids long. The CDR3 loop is CASSLLQGEAFF. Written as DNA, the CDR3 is TGTGCCAGCAGTTTATTACAGGGTGAAGCTTTCTTT.

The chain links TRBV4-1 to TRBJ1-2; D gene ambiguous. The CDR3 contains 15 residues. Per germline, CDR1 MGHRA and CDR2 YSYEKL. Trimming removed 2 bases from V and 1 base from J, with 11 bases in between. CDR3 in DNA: TGCGCCAGCAGCCAAAGATGGGCCGTTAACTATGGCTACACCTTC. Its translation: CASSQRWAVNYGYTF.

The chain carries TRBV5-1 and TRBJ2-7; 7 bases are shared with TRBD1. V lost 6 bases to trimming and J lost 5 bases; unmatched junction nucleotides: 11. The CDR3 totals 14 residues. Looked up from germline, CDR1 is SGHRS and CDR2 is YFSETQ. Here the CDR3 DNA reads TGCGCCAGCACCAACCAGGCAGGGGGTAACGAGCAGTACTTC. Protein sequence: CASTNQAGGNEQYF.

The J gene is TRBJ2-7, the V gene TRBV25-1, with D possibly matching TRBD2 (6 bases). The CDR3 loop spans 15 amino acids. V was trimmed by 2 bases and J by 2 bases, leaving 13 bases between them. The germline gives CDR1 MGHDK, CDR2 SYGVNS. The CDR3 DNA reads TGTGCCAGCAGTGAAACGGCGCGGGGAGCCTACGAGCAGTACTTC. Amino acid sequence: CASSETARGAYEQYF.

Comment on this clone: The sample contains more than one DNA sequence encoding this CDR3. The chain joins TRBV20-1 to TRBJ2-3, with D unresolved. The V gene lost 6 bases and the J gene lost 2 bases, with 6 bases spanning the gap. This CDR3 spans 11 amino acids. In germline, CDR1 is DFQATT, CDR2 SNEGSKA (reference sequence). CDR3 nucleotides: TGCAGTGCCCTACCCACAGATACGCAGTATTTT. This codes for CSALPTDTQYF.

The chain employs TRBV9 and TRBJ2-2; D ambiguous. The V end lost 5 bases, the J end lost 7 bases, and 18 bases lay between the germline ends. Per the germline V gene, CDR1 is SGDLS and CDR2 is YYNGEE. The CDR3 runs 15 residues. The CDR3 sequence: CASRPSRFPDGELFF. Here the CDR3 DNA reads TGTGCCAGCAGACCCTCGAGATTTCCGGACGGGGAGCTGTTTTTT. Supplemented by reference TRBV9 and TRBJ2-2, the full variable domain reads DSGVTQTPKHLITATGQRVTLRCSPRSGDLSVYWYQQSLDQGLQFLIQYYNGEERAKGNILERFSAQQFPDLHSELNLSSLELGDSALYFCASRPSRFPDGELFFGEGSRLTVL.

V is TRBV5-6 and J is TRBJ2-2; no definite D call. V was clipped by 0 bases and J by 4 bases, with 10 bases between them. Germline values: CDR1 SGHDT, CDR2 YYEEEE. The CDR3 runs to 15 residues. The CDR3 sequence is CASSLAVDLTGELFF. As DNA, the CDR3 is TGTGCCAGCAGCTTGGCCGTGGACCTCACCGGGGAGCTGTTTTTT. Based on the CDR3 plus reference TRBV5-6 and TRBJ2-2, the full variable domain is DAGVTQSPTHLIKTRGQQVTLRCSPKSGHDTVSWYQQALGQGPQFIFQYYEEEERQRGNFPDRFSGHQFPNYSSELNVNALLLGDSALYLCASSLAVDLTGELFFGEGSRLTVL.

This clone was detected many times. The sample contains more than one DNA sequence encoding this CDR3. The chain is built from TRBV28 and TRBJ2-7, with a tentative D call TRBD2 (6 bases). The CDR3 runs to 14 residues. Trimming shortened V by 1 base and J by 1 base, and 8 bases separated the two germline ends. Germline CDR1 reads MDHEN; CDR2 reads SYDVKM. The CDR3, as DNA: TGTGCCAGCAGTTTATTTGGGGGGTCCTACGAGCAGTACTTC. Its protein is CASSLFGGSYEQYF.

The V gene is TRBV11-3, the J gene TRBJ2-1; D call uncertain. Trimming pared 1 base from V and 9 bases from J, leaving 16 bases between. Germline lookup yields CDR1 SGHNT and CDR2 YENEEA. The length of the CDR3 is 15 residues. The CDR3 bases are TGTGCCAGCAGCTTAGTAACGGTCCTCACGGGTGAGCAGTTCTTC. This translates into CASSLVTVLTGEQFF.

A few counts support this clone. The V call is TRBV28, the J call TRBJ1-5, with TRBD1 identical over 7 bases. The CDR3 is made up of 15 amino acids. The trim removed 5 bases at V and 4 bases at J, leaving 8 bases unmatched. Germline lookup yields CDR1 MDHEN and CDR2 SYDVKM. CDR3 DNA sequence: TGTGCCAGCAGTCAGGGGGGGTCTGATAATCAGCCCCAGCATTTT. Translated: CASSQGGSDNQPQHF.

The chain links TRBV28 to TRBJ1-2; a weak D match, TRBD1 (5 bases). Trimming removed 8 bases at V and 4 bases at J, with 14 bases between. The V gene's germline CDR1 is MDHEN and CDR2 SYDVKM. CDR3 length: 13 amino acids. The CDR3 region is CASLKTDFYGYTF. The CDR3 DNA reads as TGTGCCAGCCTTAAGACAGACTTCTATGGCTACACCTTC.

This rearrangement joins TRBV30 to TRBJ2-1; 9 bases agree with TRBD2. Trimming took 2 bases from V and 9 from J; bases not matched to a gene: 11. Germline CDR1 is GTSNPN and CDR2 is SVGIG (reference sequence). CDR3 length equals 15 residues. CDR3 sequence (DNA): TGTGCCTGGAGTCCAAGGACTAGCGCTGCCAGTGAGCAGTTCTTC. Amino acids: CAWSPRTSAASEQFF.

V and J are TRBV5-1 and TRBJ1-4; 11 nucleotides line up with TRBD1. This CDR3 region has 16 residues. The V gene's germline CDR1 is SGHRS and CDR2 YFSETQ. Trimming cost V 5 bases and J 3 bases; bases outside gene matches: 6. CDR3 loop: CASSPGQGVSNEKLFF. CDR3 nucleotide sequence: TGCGCCAGCAGTCCGGGACAGGGGGTTTCTAATGAAAAACTGTTTTTT.

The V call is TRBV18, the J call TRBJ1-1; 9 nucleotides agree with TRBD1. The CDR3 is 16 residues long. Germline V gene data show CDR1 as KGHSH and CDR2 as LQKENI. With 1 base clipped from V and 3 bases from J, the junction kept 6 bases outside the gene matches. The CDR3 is CASSPRGTGKHTEAFF. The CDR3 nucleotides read TGTGCCAGCTCACCACGGGGGACAGGGAAGCACACTGAAGCTTTCTTT.

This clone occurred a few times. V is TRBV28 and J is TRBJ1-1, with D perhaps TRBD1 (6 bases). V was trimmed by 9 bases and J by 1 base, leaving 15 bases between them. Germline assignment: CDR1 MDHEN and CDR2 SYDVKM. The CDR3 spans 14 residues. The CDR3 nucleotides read TGTGCCAGTGTTGATCTACAGGGGAACACTGAAGCTTTCTTT. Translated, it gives CASVDLQGNTEAFF.

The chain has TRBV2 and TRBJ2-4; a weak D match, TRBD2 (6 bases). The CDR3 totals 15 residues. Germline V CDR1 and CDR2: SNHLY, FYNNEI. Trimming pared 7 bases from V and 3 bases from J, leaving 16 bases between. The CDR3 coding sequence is TGTGCCAGCATGGGGGACTGGGGGGACAAAAACATTCAGTACTTC. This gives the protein CASMGDWGDKNIQYF.

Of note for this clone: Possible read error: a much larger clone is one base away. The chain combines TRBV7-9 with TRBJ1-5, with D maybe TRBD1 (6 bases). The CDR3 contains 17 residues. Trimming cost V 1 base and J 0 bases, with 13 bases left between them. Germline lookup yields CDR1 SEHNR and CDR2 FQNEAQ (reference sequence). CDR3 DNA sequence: TGTGCCAGCAGCTTAGGCGGGGGCTCATATAGCAATCAGCCCCAGCATTTT. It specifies CASSLGGGSYSNQPQHF.

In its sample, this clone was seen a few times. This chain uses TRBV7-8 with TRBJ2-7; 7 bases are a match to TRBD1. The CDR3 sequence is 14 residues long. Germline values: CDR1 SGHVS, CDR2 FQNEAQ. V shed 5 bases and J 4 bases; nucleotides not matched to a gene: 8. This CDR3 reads CASSAAQGVYEQYF. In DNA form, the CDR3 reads TGTGCCAGCAGCGCCGCGCAGGGGGTTTACGAGCAGTACTTC.